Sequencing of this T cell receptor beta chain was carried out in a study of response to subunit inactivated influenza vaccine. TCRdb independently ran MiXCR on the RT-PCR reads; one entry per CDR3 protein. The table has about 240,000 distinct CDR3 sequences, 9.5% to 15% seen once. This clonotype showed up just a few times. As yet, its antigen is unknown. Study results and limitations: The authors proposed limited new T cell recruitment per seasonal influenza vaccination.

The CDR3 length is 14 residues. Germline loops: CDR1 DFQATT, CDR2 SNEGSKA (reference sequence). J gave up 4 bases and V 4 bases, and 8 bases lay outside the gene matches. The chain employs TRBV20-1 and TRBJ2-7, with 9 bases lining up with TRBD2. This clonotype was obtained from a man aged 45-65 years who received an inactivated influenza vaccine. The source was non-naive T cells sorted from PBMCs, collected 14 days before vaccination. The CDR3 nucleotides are TGCAGTGCTATGAGCGGGACTAGCAAGTACGAGCAGTACTTC. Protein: CSAMSGTSKYEQYF.